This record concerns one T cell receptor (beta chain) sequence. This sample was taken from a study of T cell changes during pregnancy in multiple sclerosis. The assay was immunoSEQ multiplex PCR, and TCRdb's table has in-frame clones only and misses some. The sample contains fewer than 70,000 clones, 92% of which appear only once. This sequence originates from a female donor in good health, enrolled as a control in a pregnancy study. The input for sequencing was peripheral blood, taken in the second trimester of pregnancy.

The CDR3 here is CASSLGQGGTFF. CDR3 nucleotide sequence: TGTGCCAGCAGCTTAGGACAGGGAGGAACTTTCTTT. The chain uses TRBV7-9 and TRBJ1-1; TRBD1 aligns across 7 bases. The CDR3 is 12 residues long. J lost 12 bases, V lost 1 base, and 5 bases had no gene match. Per germline, CDR1 SEHNR and CDR2 FQNEAQ (reference sequence).